This TCR beta chain was sequenced in a study of tumor-infiltrating lymphocytes in localized non-small cell lung cancer. Method: immunoSEQ multiplex PCR; TCRdb's copy keeps in-frame clones and lacks some. The sample includes about 12,000 clones, 76% seen only once; the top ten take roughly a sixth. Per germline, CDR1 LGHNA and CDR2 YSLEER. The ends were cut back, 4 bases at V and 6 bases at J, with 15 bases in the middle. The length of the CDR3 is 14 residues. V and J are TRBV4-3 and TRBJ1-2, with TRBD1 as a possible D gene (5 bases). The sequence was obtained from a human donor with non-small cell lung cancer. What was sequenced was uninvolved lung tissue not adjacent to the tumor. CDR3 protein: CASSLVRRGHGYTF. The CDR3 region has the DNA TGCGCCAGCAGCCTAGTTCGGAGGGGTCATGGCTACACCTTC.